These T cell receptor beta chains were read from a single sample in a study of blood T cell repertoires in COVID-19. The method was immunoSEQ multiplex PCR; TCRdb's version includes in-frame clones alone and lacks a portion of them. Among some 190,000 clones listed, around four fifths were seen once. Sequenced material: peripheral blood. These receptors all come from a woman in her 70s with active or convalescent COVID-19. Each CDR3 is given with its conserved first and last residue. The D gene is left open where the match is weak. The size entry is marked missing in some rows and otherwise reads once, few, many or a size class.

TRBJ2-7 few TRBD1 TRBV29-1 CSVPRGQGSYEQYF TGCAGCGTCCCCCGGGGACAGGGTTCCTACGAGCAGTACTTC
TRBJ2-5 NA NA TRBV15 CATSRGPEETQYF TGTGCCACCAGCAGAGGGCCCGAAGAGACCCAGTACTTC
TRBJ2-7 NA NA TRBV5-1 CASSHGAGDYEQYF TGCGCCAGCAGCCACGGGGCAGGGGACTACGAGCAGTACTTC
TRBJ1-3 few TRBD1 TRBV5-1 CASCSTTGVYTIYF TGCGCCAGCTGTTCTACGACAGGGGTATACACCATATATTTT
TRBJ2-1 NA NA TRBV5-1 CASSWGEARFF TGCGCCAGCAGCTGGGGGGAGGCCCGGTTCTTC
TRBJ1-3 NA NA TRBV9 CASSVGQGPGNTIYF TGTGCCAGCAGCGTAGGTCAGGGGCCTGGAAACACCATATATTTT
TRBJ2-5 NA TRBD2 TRBV11-2 CASSFPGLAGKETQYF TGTGCCAGCAGCTTCCCGGGACTAGCGGGTAAAGAGACCCAGTACTTC
TRBJ1-2 NA TRBD1 TRBV28 CASSLRTGLGGYTF TGTGCCAGCAGTTTACGGACAGGGCTGGGGGGCTACACCTTC
TRBJ1-5 NA TRBD1 TRBV18 CASSRQGDQPQHF TGTGCCAGCTCACGACAGGGAGATCAGCCCCAGCATTTT
TRBJ2-5 NA TRBD1 TRBV5-1 CASSPRTGGRGAQETQYF TGCGCCAGCAGCCCCAGGACAGGTGGAAGAGGGGCCCAAGAGACCCAGTACTTC
TRBJ2-1 NA TRBD1 TRBV19 CASSIGSGGHTNEQFF TGTGCCAGTAGTATAGGATCAGGGGGCCATACGAATGAGCAGTTCTTC
TRBJ1-1 NA NA TRBV5-1 CASSLAPGTEAFF TGCGCCAGCAGCTTGGCACCAGGGACTGAAGCTTTCTTT
TRBJ2-1 few TRBD2 TRBV19 CASRPGLGYNEQFF TGTGCCAGTAGGCCGGGACTAGGGTACAATGAGCAGTTCTTC
TRBJ2-3 NA TRBD2 TRBV29-1 CSVRATLGGGDTQYF TGCAGCGTTAGGGCGACCTTGGGGGGGGGAGATACGCAGTATTTT
TRBJ1-5 NA NA TRBV2 CASSPQHHSNQPQHF TGTGCCAGCAGCCCACAGCACCATAGCAATCAGCCCCAGCATTTT
TRBJ1-2 NA NA TRBV11-2 CASSSIQGIGYGYTF TGTGCCAGCAGCTCAATACAGGGAATCGGCTATGGCTACACCTTC
TRBJ1-3 NA NA TRBV3-1/TRBV3-2 CASSQDRRGLGNTIYF TGTGCCAGCAGCCAAGATAGAAGGGGTCTGGGAAACACCATATATTTT
TRBJ2-5 NA NA TRBV2 CASSEEAGGIQETQYF TGTGCCAGCAGTGAAGAGGCCGGGGGAATTCAAGAGACCCAGTACTTC
TRBJ2-5 NA NA TRBV5-1 CASSLGGPPETQYF TGCGCCAGCAGCTTAGGAGGGCCCCCCGAGACCCAGTACTTC
TRBJ1-5 once NA TRBV19 CASSSGRGINQPQHF TGTGCCAGTAGTTCCGGCAGGGGAATCAATCAGCCCCAGCATTTT
TRBJ2-3 few TRBD1 TRBV11-2 CASSLDRGTDTQYF TGTGCCAGCAGCTTGGACAGGGGCACAGATACGCAGTATTTT
TRBJ2-7 NA TRBD1 TRBV11-3 CASSLQGKGDEQYF TGTGCCAGCAGCCTACAGGGGAAGGGCGACGAGCAGTACTTC
TRBJ1-5 NA NA TRBV19 CATARNQGGQPQHF TGTGCCACCGCCCGGAACCAGGGAGGTCAGCCCCAGCATTTT
TRBJ1-5 once NA TRBV15 CATSSISNQPQHF TGTGCCACCAGCAGTATTAGCAATCAGCCCCAGCATTTT
TRBJ2-2 NA NA TRBV6-5 CASRPGHTNTGELFF TGTGCCAGCAGACCGGGACACACGAACACCGGGGAGCTGTTTTTT
TRBJ2-7 NA NA TRBV19 CASKGTHYEQYF TGTGCCAGTAAAGGGACTCACTACGAGCAGTACTTC
TRBJ2-1 NA TRBD1 TRBV6-5 CASKTGTVGDNEQFF TGTGCCAGTAAGACCGGGACAGTGGGGGACAATGAGCAGTTCTTC
TRBJ2-7 NA TRBD2 TRBV6-5 CASSLMAGDEQYF TGTGCCAGCAGTTTAATGGCGGGAGACGAGCAGTACTTC
TRBJ2-3 NA NA TRBV2 CASSEPSFPDTQYF TGTGCCAGCAGTGAACCCTCTTTCCCAGATACGCAGTATTTT
TRBJ2-2 NA NA TRBV19 CASKAGPTSTGELFF TGTGCCAGTAAGGCAGGTCCGACCTCCACCGGGGAGCTGTTTTTT
TRBJ2-5 NA NA TRBV27 CASSAPGIQETQYF TGTGCCAGCAGTGCCCCCGGGATTCAAGAGACCCAGTACTTC
TRBJ1-1 NA NA TRBV18 CASSPRTEMNTEAFF TGTGCCAGCTCACCAAGAACAGAAATGAACACTGAAGCTTTCTTT
TRBJ2-7 NA TRBD1 TRBV28 CASSSPGQTYEQYF TGTGCCAGCAGTTCCCCGGGACAGACCTACGAGCAGTACTTC
TRBJ1-2 NA NA TRBV6-5 CASSSGTSAGYTF TGTGCCAGCAGTAGTGGGACAAGTGCTGGCTACACCTTC
TRBJ2-2 NA NA TRBV4-1 CASSQVPSGYTGELFF TGCGCCAGCAGCCAAGTTCCCAGCGGTTACACCGGGGAGCTGTTTTTT
TRBJ1-5 NA NA TRBV4-1 CASSQRGGDQPQHF TGCGCCAGCAGCCAACGGGGGGGTGATCAGCCCCAGCATTTT
TRBJ2-2 NA NA TRBV5-1 CASSLRIGQNTGELFF TGCGCCAGCAGCCTCCGGATTGGACAGAACACCGGGGAGCTGTTTTTT
TRBJ1-1 NA TRBD1 TRBV10-2 CASSENGQDNTEAFF TGCGCCAGCAGTGAGAACGGACAGGACAACACTGAAGCTTTCTTT
TRBJ2-1 NA TRBD2 TRBV28 CASRRGGYNEQFF TGTGCCTCCAGGAGGGGAGGGTACAATGAGCAGTTCTTC
TRBJ2-2 NA TRBD1 TRBV7-2 CASSPTGDHTGELFF TGTGCCAGCAGCCCCACAGGGGACCACACCGGGGAGCTGTTTTTT
TRBJ1-4 NA TRBD1 TRBV15 CATSRVRTGGVRSNEKLFF TGTGCCACCAGCAGAGTTCGTACAGGGGGCGTAAGGAGTAATGAAAAACTGTTTTTT
TRBJ1-1 once NA TRBV19 CASMSRRRAMNTEAFF TGTGCCAGTATGAGCAGGAGGCGCGCGATGAACACTGAAGCTTTCTTT